The clone carrying this T cell receptor (beta chain) has only one observation. Its antigen is unknown. The assay was immunoSEQ multiplex PCR, and TCRdb's table has in-frame clones only and misses some. The sample lists under 40,000 clones; approximately 82% were seen once. The data belong to a study of vaccination effects on CD4 cells after COVID-19. Prior to sequencing, the ViraFEST assay stimulated PBMC with viral peptide pools, which expanded the antigen-specific CD4+ T cells. When nine to ten days of culture had elapsed, CD4+ T cells were isolated. It was two doses of either the BNT162b2 or mRNA-1273 vaccine that participants received. Broader study findings: Few convalescent patients, and no early post-infection timepoints, were available to the study.

The V end lost 2 bases, the J end lost 0 bases, and 6 bases lay between the germline ends. The CDR3 runs to 14 residues. In germline, CDR1 is SNHLY, CDR2 FYNNEI. The sequencing used CD4+ T cells from PBMCs cultured with HCoV-NL63 spike peptides, collected after COVID-19 vaccination. The V call is TRBV2, the J call TRBJ2-3; D gene uncertain. The sequence came from a human donor who received a COVID-19 vaccine. Some clones in this sample may be carry-over from other donors' samples. The CDR3 bases are TGTGCCAGCAGTGAAACCGTGAGCACAGATACGCAGTATTTT. It translates to CASSETVSTDTQYF.